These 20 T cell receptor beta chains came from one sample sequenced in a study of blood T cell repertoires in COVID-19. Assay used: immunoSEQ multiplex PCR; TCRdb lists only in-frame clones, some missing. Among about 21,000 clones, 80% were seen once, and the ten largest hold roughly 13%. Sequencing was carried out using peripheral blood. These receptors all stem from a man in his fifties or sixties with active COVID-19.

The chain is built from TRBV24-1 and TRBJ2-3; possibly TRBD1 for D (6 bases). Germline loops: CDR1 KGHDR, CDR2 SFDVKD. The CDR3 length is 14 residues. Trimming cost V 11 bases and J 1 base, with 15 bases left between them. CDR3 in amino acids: CAIQDRTGTDTQYF. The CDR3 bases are TGTGCCATTCAAGACAGGACGGGCACAGATACGCAGTATTTT.

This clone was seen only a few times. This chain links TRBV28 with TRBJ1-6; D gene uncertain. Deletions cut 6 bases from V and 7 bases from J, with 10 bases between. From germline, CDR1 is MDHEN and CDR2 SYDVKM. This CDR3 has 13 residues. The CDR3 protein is CASRVIENSPLHF. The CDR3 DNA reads TGTGCCAGCAGGGTAATCGAGAATTCACCCCTCCACTTT.

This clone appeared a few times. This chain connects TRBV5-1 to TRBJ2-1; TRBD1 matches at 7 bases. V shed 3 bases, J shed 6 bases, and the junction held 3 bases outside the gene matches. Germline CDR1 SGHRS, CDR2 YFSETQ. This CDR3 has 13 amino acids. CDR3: CASSSAGGNEQFF. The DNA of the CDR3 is TGCGCCAGCAGCTCAGCAGGGGGCAATGAGCAGTTCTTC.

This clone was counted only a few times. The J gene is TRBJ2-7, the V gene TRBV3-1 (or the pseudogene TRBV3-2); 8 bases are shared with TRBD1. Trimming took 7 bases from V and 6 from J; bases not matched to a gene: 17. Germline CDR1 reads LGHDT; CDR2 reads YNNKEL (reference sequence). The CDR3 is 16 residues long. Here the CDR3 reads CASIRPRVGQGAEQYF. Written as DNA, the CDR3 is TGTGCCAGCATCCGACCGAGGGTCGGACAGGGAGCCGAGCAGTACTTC.

CDR3: CASSLLASGYNEQFF. As DNA, the CDR3 is TGCGCCAGCAGCTTGCTTGCTAGCGGGTACAATGAGCAGTTCTTC. The J gene is TRBJ2-1, the V gene TRBV5-1, with 8 bases matching TRBD2. The CDR3 sequence is 15 residues long. CDR1 is SGHRS and CDR2 is YFSETQ in the germline V gene. V dropped 1 base and J dropped 4; count of bases not matched to a gene: 4.

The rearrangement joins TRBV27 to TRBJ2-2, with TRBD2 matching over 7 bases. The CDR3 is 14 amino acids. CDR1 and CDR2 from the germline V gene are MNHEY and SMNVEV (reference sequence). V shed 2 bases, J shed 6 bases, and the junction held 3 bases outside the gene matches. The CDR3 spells CASSLAGEPGELFF. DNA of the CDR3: TGTGCCAGCAGTTTAGCGGGAGAACCCGGGGAGCTGTTTTTT.

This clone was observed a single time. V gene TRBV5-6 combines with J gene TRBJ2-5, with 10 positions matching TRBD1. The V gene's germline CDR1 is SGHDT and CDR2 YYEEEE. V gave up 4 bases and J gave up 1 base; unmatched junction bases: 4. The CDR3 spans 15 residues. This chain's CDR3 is CASSRGQGTQETQYF. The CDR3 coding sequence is TGTGCCAGCAGCCGGGGACAGGGGACCCAAGAGACCCAGTACTTC.

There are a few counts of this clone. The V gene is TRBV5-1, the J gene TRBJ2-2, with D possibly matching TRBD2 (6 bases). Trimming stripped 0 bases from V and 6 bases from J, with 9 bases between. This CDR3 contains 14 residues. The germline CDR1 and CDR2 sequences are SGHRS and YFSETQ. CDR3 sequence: CASSLERVPGELFF. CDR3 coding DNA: TGCGCCAGCAGCTTGGAGCGGGTACCCGGGGAGCTGTTTTTT.

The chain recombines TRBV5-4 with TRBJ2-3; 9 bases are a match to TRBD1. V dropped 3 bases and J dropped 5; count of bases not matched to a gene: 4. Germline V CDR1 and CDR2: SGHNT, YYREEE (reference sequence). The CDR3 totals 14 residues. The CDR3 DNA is TGTGCCAGCAGCTCGGGACAGGGACGAGATACGCAGTATTTT. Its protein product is CASSSGQGRDTQYF. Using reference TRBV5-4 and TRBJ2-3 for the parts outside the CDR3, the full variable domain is ETGVTQSPTHLIKTRGQQVTLRCSSQSGHNTVSWYQQALGQGPQFIFQYYREEENGRGNFPPRFSGLQFPNYSSELNVNALELDDSALYLCASSSGQGRDTQYFGPGTRLTVL.

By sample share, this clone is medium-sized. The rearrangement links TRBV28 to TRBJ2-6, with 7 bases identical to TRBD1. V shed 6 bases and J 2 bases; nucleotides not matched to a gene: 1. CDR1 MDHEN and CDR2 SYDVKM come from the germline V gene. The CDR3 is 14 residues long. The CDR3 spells CASSTGAGANVLTF. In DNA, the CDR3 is TGTGCCAGCAGCACAGGGGCTGGGGCCAACGTCCTGACTTTC.

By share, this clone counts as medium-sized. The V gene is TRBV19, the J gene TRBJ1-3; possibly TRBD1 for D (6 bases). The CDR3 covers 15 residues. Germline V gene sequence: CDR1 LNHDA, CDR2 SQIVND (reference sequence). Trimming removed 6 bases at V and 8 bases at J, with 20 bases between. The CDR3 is CASRSGGGGRDTIYF. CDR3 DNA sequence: TGTGCCAGTAGGTCGGGAGGAGGGGGAAGAGACACCATATATTTT.

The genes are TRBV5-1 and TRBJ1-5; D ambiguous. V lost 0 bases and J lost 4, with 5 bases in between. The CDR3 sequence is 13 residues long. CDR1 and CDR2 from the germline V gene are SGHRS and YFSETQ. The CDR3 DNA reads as TGCGCCAGCAGCTTGGACATTAATCAGCCCCAGCATTTT. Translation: CASSLDINQPQHF.

The CDR3 spells CASSSRTGHYEQYF. CDR3 nucleotide sequence: TGTGCCAGCAGCTCGCGGACAGGGCATTACGAGCAGTACTTC. The chain uses TRBV7-2 and TRBJ2-7, with 8 bases lining up with TRBD1. The CDR3 loop spans 14 amino acids. J gave up 4 bases and V 4 bases, and 6 bases lay outside the gene matches. CDR1 and CDR2 (germline): SGHTA, FQGNSA.

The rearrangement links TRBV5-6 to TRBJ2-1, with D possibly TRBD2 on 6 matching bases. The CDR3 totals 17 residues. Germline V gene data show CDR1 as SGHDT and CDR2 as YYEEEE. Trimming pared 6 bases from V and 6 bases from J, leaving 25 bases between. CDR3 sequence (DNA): TGTGCCAGCACGGTCGACGGGGGACCCTCCAACAGCAATGAGCAGTTCTTC. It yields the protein CASTVDGGPSNSNEQFF.

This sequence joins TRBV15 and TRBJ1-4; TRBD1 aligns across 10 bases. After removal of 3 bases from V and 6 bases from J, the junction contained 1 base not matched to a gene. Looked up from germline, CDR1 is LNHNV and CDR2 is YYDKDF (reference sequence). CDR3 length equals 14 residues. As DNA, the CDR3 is TGTGCCACCAGCAGGGGGACAGGGGATGAAAAACTGTTTTTT. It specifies CATSRGTGDEKLFF.

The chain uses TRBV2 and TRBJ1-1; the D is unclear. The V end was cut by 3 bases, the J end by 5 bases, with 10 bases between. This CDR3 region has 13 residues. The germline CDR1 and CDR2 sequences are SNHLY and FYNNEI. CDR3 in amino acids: CASSETVRTEAFF. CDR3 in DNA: TGTGCCAGCAGTGAGACGGTGAGGACTGAAGCTTTCTTT.

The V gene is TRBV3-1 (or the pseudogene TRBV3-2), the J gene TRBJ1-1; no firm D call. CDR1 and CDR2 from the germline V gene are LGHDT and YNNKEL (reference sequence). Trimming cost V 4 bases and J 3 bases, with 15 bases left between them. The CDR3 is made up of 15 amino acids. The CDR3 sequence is CASSLRPGSDTEAFF. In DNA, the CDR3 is TGTGCCAGCAGCCTAAGGCCGGGGTCGGACACTGAAGCTTTCTTT.

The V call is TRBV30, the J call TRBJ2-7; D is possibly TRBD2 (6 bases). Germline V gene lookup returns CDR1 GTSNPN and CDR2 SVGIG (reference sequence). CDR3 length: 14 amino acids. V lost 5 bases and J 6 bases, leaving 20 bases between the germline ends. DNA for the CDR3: TGTGCCTGGCTCCAAGGAGGGACCTTTCGCGAGCAGTACTTC. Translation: CAWLQGGTFREQYF.

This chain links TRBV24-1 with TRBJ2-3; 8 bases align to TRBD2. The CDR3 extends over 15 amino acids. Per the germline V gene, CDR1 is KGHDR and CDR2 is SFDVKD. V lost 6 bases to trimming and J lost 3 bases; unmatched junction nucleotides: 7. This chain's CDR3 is CATSRTGGGTDTQYF. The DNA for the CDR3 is TGTGCCACCAGTCGTACGGGAGGGGGAACAGATACGCAGTATTTT.

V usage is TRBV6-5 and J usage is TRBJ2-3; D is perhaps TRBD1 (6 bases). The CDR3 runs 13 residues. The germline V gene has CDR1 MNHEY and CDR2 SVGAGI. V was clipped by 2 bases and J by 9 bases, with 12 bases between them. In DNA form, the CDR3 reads TGTGCCAGCAGTTACGGAAACAGGGCAACGCAGTATTTT. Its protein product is CASSYGNRATQYF.